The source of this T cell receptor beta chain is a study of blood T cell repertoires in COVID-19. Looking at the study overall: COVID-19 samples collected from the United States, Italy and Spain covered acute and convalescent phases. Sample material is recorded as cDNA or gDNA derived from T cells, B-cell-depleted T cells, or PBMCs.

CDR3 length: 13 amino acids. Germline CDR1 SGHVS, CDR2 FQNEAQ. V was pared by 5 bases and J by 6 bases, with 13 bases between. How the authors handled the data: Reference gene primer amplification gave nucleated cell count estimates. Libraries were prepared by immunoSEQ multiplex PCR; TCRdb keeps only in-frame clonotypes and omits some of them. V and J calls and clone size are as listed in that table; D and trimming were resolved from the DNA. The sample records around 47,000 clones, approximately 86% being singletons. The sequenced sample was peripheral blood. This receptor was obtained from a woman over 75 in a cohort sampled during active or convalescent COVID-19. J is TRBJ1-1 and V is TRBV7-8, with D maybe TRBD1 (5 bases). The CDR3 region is CASSISGFSEAFF. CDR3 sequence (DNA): TGTGCCAGCAGCATATCAGGGTTTTCTGAAGCTTTCTTT.